There are many counts of the clone carrying this TCR beta chain. Bulk tissue was left unsorted, and RNA and DNA were co-extracted from 20-30 mg of it. This sample is part of a study of tumor-infiltrating lymphocytes in primary liver carcinoma. Total RNA (roughly 550 ng) served as template for TCR beta cDNA synthesis primed by a constant-region primer. Three nested multiplex PCR rounds, a slightly modified ARM-PCR method, built the TCR beta libraries. TCRdb re-called the multiplex PCR reads with MiXCR, one entry per CDR3 protein. The repertoire holds 80,000 or so distinct CDR3 sequences, with about two thirds as singletons. This receptor was taken from a woman aged 55-70 years with primary liver carcinoma and hepatitis B virus infection. What was sequenced was liver tumor tissue from sampling region 4. Subset described: tumor region T4, right-lateral pole.

The CDR3 DNA follows: TGTGCTAGTGGTTTGGGCACCCTCCCCGGACATGAGCAGTTCTTC. Translation gives CASGLGTLPGHEQFF. The rearrangement uses TRBV12-5 and TRBJ2-1; the D is unclear. The germline CDR1 and CDR2 sequences are LGHNT and FRNRAP. The CDR3 runs 15 residues. V was trimmed by 1 base and J by 8 bases, leaving 15 bases between them.